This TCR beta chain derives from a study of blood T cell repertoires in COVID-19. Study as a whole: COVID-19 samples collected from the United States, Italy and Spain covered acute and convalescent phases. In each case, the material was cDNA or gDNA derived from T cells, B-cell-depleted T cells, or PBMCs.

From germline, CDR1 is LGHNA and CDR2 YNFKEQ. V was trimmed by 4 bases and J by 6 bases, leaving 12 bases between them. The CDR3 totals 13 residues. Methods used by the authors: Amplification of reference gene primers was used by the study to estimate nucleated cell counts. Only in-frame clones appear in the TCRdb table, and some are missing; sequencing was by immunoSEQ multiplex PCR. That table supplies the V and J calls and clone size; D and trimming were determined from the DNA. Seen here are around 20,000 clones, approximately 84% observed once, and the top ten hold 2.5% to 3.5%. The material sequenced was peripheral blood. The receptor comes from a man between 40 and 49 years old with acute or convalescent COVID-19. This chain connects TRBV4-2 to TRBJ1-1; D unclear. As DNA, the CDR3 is TGTGCCAGCAGCCCAAACCTCGGGGCTGAAGCTTTCTTT. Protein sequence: CASSPNLGAEAFF.